This passage covers 32 T cell receptor beta chains from one sample sequenced in a study of low-dose radiotherapy and immunotherapy resistance in tumors (dated by TCRdb to the early 2020s). The sample's time point, from its label and the paper: after trial treatment. This specimen's treatment or condition label, interpreted: LDRT plus nivolumab, ipilimumab, low-dose cyclophosphamide and aspirin (RACIN trial). Instrument used: Illumina HiSeq 2500. First-strand cDNA was synthesized with Superscript III and a set of TRAV- and TRBV-specific primers, covering both TCRalpha and TCRbeta chains. A roughly 20-cycle PCR with Phusion amplified the TCRs, pairing a constant-region primer with the adapter that was attached to the V primers. TCRdb handled the public reads itself, with Q25 trimming in fastp and clone calling in MiXCR, and kept productive beta chains. Each CDR3 protein appears once, grouped with its most common genes and DNA. The sample table contains approximately 84,000 distinct CDR3 sequences; only one count was recorded for over 15% of them. The ten largest clones represent less than 1.5% of the sample.

The starting material was PBMCs, obtained after low-dose radiotherapy plus immunotherapy. The receptor set was obtained from a male donor with prostate cancer.

This clonotype was counted ten times or more. The chain recombines TRBV29-1 with TRBJ2-3; D is unclear. The V and J ends lost 3 bases and 0 bases respectively, with 10 bases between them. Germline V gene data show CDR1 as SQVTM and CDR2 as ANQGSEA. This CDR3 is built from 14 residues. The CDR3 spells CSVEQATSTDTQYF. The CDR3, as DNA: TGCAGCGTTGAGCAGGCAACTAGCACAGATACGCAGTATTTT.

This clonotype was found many times. The chain couples TRBV14 to TRBJ1-6; D perhaps matches TRBD1 (5 bases). Trimming left V 5 bases short and J 5 bases short, with 10 bases between. This CDR3 contains 14 residues. CDR1 and CDR2 from the germline V gene are SGHDN and FVKESK. CDR3 bases: TGTGCCAGCAGCACAGGAGGAAATAATTCACCCCTCCACTTT. The encoded protein is CASSTGGNNSPLHF.

The chain recombines TRBV2 with TRBJ2-1, with D tentatively TRBD2 (6 bases). Germline V lookup: CDR1 SNHLY, CDR2 FYNNEI. The CDR3 extends over 14 amino acids. Trimming left V 3 bases short and J 6 bases short, with 12 bases between. The CDR3 bases are TGTGCCAGCAGTGATTCAGGAGGGATCAATGAGCAGTTCTTC. Protein product: CASSDSGGINEQFF.

This clonotype was observed many times. The rearrangement joins TRBV7-2 to TRBJ2-7; 13 bases agree with TRBD2. J was trimmed by 3 bases and V by 5 bases; bases with no gene match: 4. The CDR3 covers 15 residues. From germline, CDR1 is SGHTA and CDR2 FQGNSA. The CDR3 loop is CASSILAGGHYEQYF. Written as DNA, the CDR3 is TGTGCCAGCAGCATACTAGCGGGAGGGCACTACGAGCAGTACTTC.

This clonotype was seen repeatedly, ten times or more. J is TRBJ2-3 and V is TRBV6-2 or TRBV6-3; TRBD2 agrees at 8 bases. This CDR3 comprises 15 residues. Trimming took 6 bases from V and 2 from J; bases not matched to a gene: 7. CDR1 is MNHEY, CDR2 SVGEGT, per germline. CDR3 sequence reads: CASRSGRGATDTQYF. For the CDR3, the DNA is TGTGCCAGCAGATCCGGGAGGGGAGCCACAGATACGCAGTATTTT.

This clonotype has ten or more counts. This sequence joins TRBV28 and TRBJ2-7; 8 positions match TRBD1. J was trimmed by 3 bases and V by 6 bases; bases with no gene match: 10. Germline CDR1 is MDHEN and CDR2 is SYDVKM. The CDR3 is 15 residues long. DNA of the CDR3: TGTGCCAGCAGGGATTCTGGGACAGGCCACTACGAGCAGTACTTC. Its translation: CASRDSGTGHYEQYF.

Ten or more counts support this clonotype. This sequence joins TRBV7-8 and TRBJ2-7; 8 bases are a match to TRBD2. Germline-derived CDR1 and CDR2 are SGHVS and FQNEAQ. The CDR3 length is 14 residues. The CDR3 DNA is TGTGCAGCCTCCCCTAGCGGGTCTTCAAACGAGCAGTACTTC. This gives the protein CAASPSGSSNEQYF.

This clonotype occurred many times. V gene TRBV7-2 combines with J gene TRBJ1-5; D may be TRBD1 (5 bases). The V end lost 4 bases, the J end lost 6 bases, and 16 bases lay between the germline ends. The CDR3 loop spans 15 amino acids. Germline V CDR1 and CDR2: SGHTA, FQGNSA. For the CDR3, the DNA is TGTGCCAGCAGCTCGATGATGGGGGGAGGTCAGCCCCAGCATTTT. Residues: CASSSMMGGGQPQHF.

This clonotype was seen repeatedly, ten times or more. The rearrangement links TRBV5-1 to TRBJ1-6; possibly TRBD1 for D (6 bases). The V gene's germline CDR1 is SGHRS and CDR2 YFSETQ. Between the trimmed V and J ends, which lost 4 bases and 5 bases, there was a span of 13 bases. This CDR3 has 15 amino acids. DNA for the CDR3: TGCGCCAGCAGCCCCCGACAGGCGAATAATTCACCCCTCCACTTT. This encodes CASSPRQANNSPLHF.

The table lists this clonotype with many counts. The chain's CDR3 is CASSADRGKYEQYF. In nucleotides, the CDR3 is TGTGCCAGCAGCGCGGACAGGGGTAAATACGAGCAGTACTTC. The chain links TRBV7-2 to TRBJ2-7; 9 bases are shared with TRBD1. Germline V CDR1 and CDR2: SGHTA, FQGNSA. V lost 5 bases to trimming and J lost 4 bases; unmatched junction nucleotides: 6. This CDR3 contains 14 residues.

This clonotype showed up many times. The gene calls are TRBV29-1 and TRBJ2-1; tentatively, D is TRBD1 (5 bases). Germline V CDR1 and CDR2: SQVTM, ANQGSEA. The ends were cut back, 8 bases at V and 7 bases at J, with 12 bases in the middle. The CDR3 totals 11 residues. The CDR3 sequence is CSPAQGNEQFF. The CDR3 DNA reads as TGCAGCCCCGCCCAGGGAAATGAGCAGTTCTTC.

This clonotype appeared a few times. This rearrangement joins TRBV7-8 to TRBJ1-1; D is perhaps TRBD1 (5 bases). V was shortened by 3 bases and J by 0 bases, with 8 bases between the two germline ends. Germline loops: CDR1 SGHVS, CDR2 FQNEAQ. The CDR3 runs 14 residues. The CDR3 DNA reads as TGTGCCAGCAGCTTTGGGGACCTGAACACTGAAGCTTTCTTT. It encodes CASSFGDLNTEAFF.

Comments on this clonotype: With only one base between it and a far larger clone, this is likely a read error. The chain employs TRBV4-1 and TRBJ2-5, with 8 bases lining up with TRBD1. Germline V gene lookup returns CDR1 MGHRA and CDR2 YSYEKL. V shed 4 bases and J 11 bases; nucleotides not matched to a gene: 15. This CDR3 is 15 amino acids long. The DNA for the CDR3 is TGCGCCAGCAGCCCCACAGGGGGTTCCTACAATGAGCAGTACTTC. It yields the protein CASSPTGGSYNEQYF.

This clonotype came up many times. The chain recombines TRBV6-6 with TRBJ2-1; 8 nucleotides match TRBD1. CDR1 and CDR2 from the germline V gene are MNHNY and SVGAGI (reference sequence). The CDR3 covers 14 residues. J gave up 1 base and V 6 bases, and 2 bases lay outside the gene matches. The CDR3 loop reads CASRNRGSYNEQFF. The DNA of the CDR3 is TGTGCCAGCAGAAACAGGGGGTCCTACAATGAGCAGTTCTTC.

The table lists this clonotype with many counts. The chain employs TRBV20-1 and TRBJ1-5; the match to TRBD1 covers 7 bases. V gave up 0 bases and J gave up 6 bases; unmatched junction bases: 8. This CDR3 region has 15 residues. The germline V gene has CDR1 DFQATT and CDR2 SNEGSKA (reference sequence). The chain's CDR3 is CSARDPTGVGQPQHF. For the CDR3, the DNA is TGCAGTGCTAGAGATCCTACAGGGGTAGGTCAGCCCCAGCATTTT.

This clonotype was seen many times. The chain uses TRBV12-2 and TRBJ1-4; the D call in the table, TRBD1, was not verified against the DNA. TRBV12-2 is assigned pseudogene status. This CDR3 comprises 16 residues. CDR3 in amino acids: CASRLAVKGARGKLFF. The CDR3 DNA follows: TGTGCAAGTCGCTTAGCGGTTAAGGGGGCGCGAGGAAAACTGTTTTTT.

This clonotype was counted ten times or more. The chain joins TRBV5-6 to TRBJ1-3; possible D gene TRBD1, 6 bases. The germline V and J ends were trimmed by 2 bases and 2 bases, with 20 bases remaining between them. Looked up from germline, CDR1 is SGHDT and CDR2 is YYEEEE. The CDR3 covers 18 residues. CDR3 protein: CASSFLASGAQAGNTIYF. As DNA, the CDR3 is TGTGCCAGCAGCTTCCTCGCGTCGGGGGCGCAGGCTGGAAACACCATATATTTT.

Details on this clonotype: At one end the junction does not follow the germline gene, possibly because of a read error. The chain employs TRBV20-1 and TRBJ2-7; no firm D call. The germline CDR1 and CDR2 sequences are DFQATT and SNEGSKA (reference sequence). CDR3 length: 14 residues. CDR3 loop: CGAREAGSNYEQYF. In nucleotides, the CDR3 is TGCGGTGCTAGAGAGGCAGGCTCAAACTACGAGCAGTACTTC.

There are many counts of this clonotype. The rearrangement joins TRBV28 to TRBJ2-3; TRBD1 aligns across 9 bases. The CDR3 runs 16 residues. With 6 bases clipped from V and 3 bases from J, the junction kept 10 bases outside the gene matches. In germline, CDR1 is MDHEN, CDR2 SYDVKM. The CDR3 DNA reads as TGTGCCAGCAGCCTATTCCGGGACAGGGTAACAGATACGCAGTATTTT. This codes for CASSLFRDRVTDTQYF.

This clonotype was counted ten times or more. The chain has TRBV28 and TRBJ2-6; TRBD2 is a possible D gene (5 bases). CDR3 length: 16 residues. Trimming took off 5 bases at V and 7 bases at J, with 18 bases between the two ends. CDR1 MDHEN and CDR2 SYDVKM come from the germline V gene. The CDR3 coding sequence is TGTGCCAGCAGTCCTAGCTGGACGGCTGTAGCCAACGTCCTGACTTTC. Amino acid sequence: CASSPSWTAVANVLTF.

In its sample, this clonotype was seen many times. This sequence joins TRBV12-3 or TRBV12-4 and TRBJ2-2; the D gene is possibly TRBD2 (6 bases). The CDR3 totals 11 residues. With 10 bases removed from V and 7 bases from J, the gap between germline ends came to 10 bases. The CDR3 DNA reads as TGTGCCACCTCGGGGGTCGGGGAGCTGTTTTTT. Translation gives CATSGVGELFF.

About this clonotype: This likely stems from a read error, as it lies one base from a far larger clone. The V call is TRBV26, the J call TRBJ2-3; TRBD1 reflects the table's D call only, with no check against the DNA. TRBV26 is a pseudogene. The CDR3 length is 14 residues. The CDR3 coding sequence is TGTGCCAGGAGCACTCGGGGGGGTTCAGATACGCAGTATTTT. It is translated as CARSTRGGSDTQYF.

This clonotype was counted at least ten times. V and J are TRBV7-2 and TRBJ2-1; TRBD1 matches 8 bases. This CDR3 spans 15 amino acids. Germline-derived CDR1 and CDR2 are SGHTA and FQGNSA. J lost 8 bases, V lost 6 bases, and 12 bases had no gene match. The CDR3 bases are TGTGCCAGCAGTTTTACTGACAGGGGTTCGGATGAGCAGTTCTTC. This gives the protein CASSFTDRGSDEQFF.

V gene TRBV21-1 combines with J gene TRBJ2-7. TRBV21-1 is listed as a pseudogene. CDR3 length equals 13 residues. The CDR3 nucleotides are TGTGCCAGCAGGAGAGCGCCCTCGGGGGAGCAGTACTTC. Translating it yields CASRRAPSGEQYF.

This clonotype came up many times. This rearrangement joins TRBV29-1 to TRBJ2-2; 7 positions agree with TRBD2. V dropped 3 bases and J dropped 7; count of bases not matched to a gene: 8. Per germline, CDR1 SQVTM and CDR2 ANQGSEA. This CDR3 region has 14 residues. The CDR3 reads CSVDSLAEIGELFF. Here the CDR3 DNA reads TGCAGCGTTGATTCGCTAGCGGAGATCGGGGAGCTGTTTTTT.

This clonotype was recorded at least ten times. The chain couples TRBV20-1 to TRBJ2-1; D is unresolved. Trimming removed 3 bases from V and 3 bases from J, with 9 bases in between. The CDR3 sequence is 13 residues long. Germline assignment: CDR1 DFQATT and CDR2 SNEGSKA (reference sequence). This CDR3 reads CSARHPRYNEQFF. The CDR3 region has the DNA TGCAGTGCTAGGCATCCGCGCTACAATGAGCAGTTCTTC.

Many counts were recorded for this clonotype. V is TRBV6-5 and J is TRBJ1-5; 7 bases are a match to TRBD1. CDR1 is MNHEY, CDR2 SVGAGI, per germline. The CDR3 covers 14 residues. V shed 6 bases, J shed 1 base, and the junction held 3 bases outside the gene matches. CDR3 region: CASRQGMSNQPQHF. In nucleotides, the CDR3 is TGTGCCAGCAGACAGGGGATGAGCAATCAGCCCCAGCATTTT.

This clonotype occurred many times. The CDR3 protein is CASSPAFPASFYEQYF. The DNA of the CDR3 is TGTGCCAGCTCACCAGCTTTTCCGGCCTCATTCTACGAGCAGTACTTC. This rearrangement joins TRBV18 to TRBJ2-7; D not resolved. The length of the CDR3 is 16 residues. Germline-derived CDR1 and CDR2 are KGHSH and LQKENI. V lost 2 bases, J lost 3 bases, and 17 bases lay in between.

This clonotype was found many times. The chain links TRBV29-1 to TRBJ2-7; 11 bases line up with TRBD2. The V gene's germline CDR1 is SQVTM and CDR2 ANQGSEA. V shed 6 bases, J shed 7 bases, and the junction held 11 bases outside the gene matches. The CDR3 extends over 14 amino acids. This CDR3 reads CSVLPGTSGSEQYF. CDR3 coding DNA: TGCAGCGTCCTACCGGGGACTAGCGGTAGTGAGCAGTACTTC.

The chain joins TRBV7-2 to TRBJ2-2; TRBD2 aligns across 7 bases. The CDR3 has 15 residues. Per germline, CDR1 SGHTA and CDR2 FQGNSA. Germline trimming cut 1 base from V and 1 base from J; bases unmatched to any gene: 0. This CDR3 reads CASSLGGGNTGELFF. For the CDR3, the DNA is TGTGCCAGCAGCTTAGGCGGGGGGAACACCGGGGAGCTGTTTTTT.

In this sample, this clonotype turned up many times. The V gene is TRBV27, the J gene TRBJ2-1; D ambiguous. CDR3 length equals 14 residues. Trimming removed 6 bases from V and 0 bases from J, with 9 bases in between. Germline values: CDR1 MNHEY, CDR2 SMNVEV (reference sequence). This CDR3 reads CASRLPSSYNEQFF. The CDR3 DNA reads as TGTGCCAGCAGACTACCGAGCTCCTACAATGAGCAGTTCTTC.

This clonotype showed up just a few times. The rearrangement links TRBV5-1 to TRBJ2-6, with TRBD1 matching over 12 bases. CDR1 SGHRS and CDR2 YFSETQ come from the germline V gene. There are 18 residues in the CDR3. After removal of 0 bases from V and 2 bases from J, the junction contained 3 bases not matched to a gene. The CDR3 is CASSLAGTGGTGANVLTF. The CDR3 region has the DNA TGCGCCAGCAGCTTGGCCGGGACAGGGGGCACTGGGGCCAACGTCCTGACTTTC.